This entry lists 16 T cell receptor beta chains sequenced from one sample in a study of cytomegalovirus exposure and HLA in healthy donors. PCR employed 60 Vbeta and 13 Jbeta primers. Measured with immunoSEQ multiplex PCR; TCRdb has only the in-frame clones, and not every one. The sample lists around 150,000 clones, around 9.6% occurring once. Sequenced: PBMCs. The receptors were sampled from a male donor in good health and CMV-seronegative.

V is TRBV6-5 and J is TRBJ1-2; 7 nucleotides align to TRBD1. This CDR3 has 14 amino acids. J was trimmed by 2 bases and V by 6 bases; bases with no gene match: 6. The germline V gene has CDR1 MNHEY and CDR2 SVGAGI. The CDR3 protein is CASRGDSLNYGYTF. Written as DNA, the CDR3 is TGTGCCAGCAGGGGGGACAGCTTAAACTATGGCTACACCTTC.

This chain uses TRBV7-3 with TRBJ2-3, with D maybe TRBD1 (5 bases). The CDR3 runs to 16 residues. Trimming cost V 2 bases and J 0 bases, with 12 bases left between them. CDR1 and CDR2 from the germline V gene are SGHTA and FQGTGA. The CDR3 sequence is CASSLGVGQSTDTQYF. The CDR3 nucleotides are TGTGCCAGCAGCTTAGGGGTGGGGCAAAGCACAGATACGCAGTATTTT.

This clone has only a few counts. The rearrangement joins TRBV6-5 to TRBJ2-3; D uncertain. The CDR3 runs 11 residues. In germline, CDR1 is MNHEY, CDR2 SVGAGI. Trimming shortened V by 6 bases and J by 3 bases, and 4 bases separated the two germline ends. The CDR3 sequence is CASSKTDTQYF. The CDR3 nucleotides read TGTGCCAGCAGCAAAACAGATACGCAGTATTTT.

The V gene is TRBV7-2, the J gene TRBJ2-3; 7 nucleotides align to TRBD1. With 2 bases clipped from V and 7 bases from J, the junction kept 9 bases outside the gene matches. The CDR3 extends over 15 amino acids. CDR1 SGHTA and CDR2 FQGNSA come from the germline V gene. CDR3 sequence (DNA): TGTGCCAGCAGCTTACGGAGGACAGGAACCTATACGCAGTATTTT. Residues: CASSLRRTGTYTQYF.

The J gene is TRBJ1-5, the V gene TRBV14, with D perhaps TRBD1 (5 bases). The CDR3 runs to 13 residues. V dropped 2 bases and J dropped 7 bases, with 9 bases sitting between them. CDR1 is SGHDN, CDR2 FVKESK, per germline. This CDR3 reads CASSQSGGQPQHF. The CDR3 DNA reads TGTGCCAGCAGCCAATCGGGGGGACAGCCCCAGCATTTT.

The chain uses TRBV30 and TRBJ1-2; D is perhaps TRBD1 (5 bases). The CDR3 covers 11 residues. Germline CDR1 is GTSNPN and CDR2 is SVGIG (reference sequence). V was cut by 5 bases and J by 5 bases, with 9 bases left in between. Written as DNA, the CDR3 is TGTGCCTGGGGCCGGGGGTATGGCTACACCTTC. Encoded protein: CAWGRGYGYTF. The entire variable domain, with the rest obtained from reference TRBV30 and TRBJ1-2, is as follows: SQTIHQWPATLVQPVGSPLSLECTVEGTSNPNLYWYRQAAGRGLQLLFYSVGIGQISSEVPQNLSASRPQDRQFILSSKKLLLSDSGFYLCAWGRGYGYTFGSGTRLTVV.

The rearrangement links TRBV6-6 to TRBJ1-6; D is ambiguous. The CDR3 consists of 15 residues. The V end lost 6 bases, the J end lost 0 bases, and 9 bases lay between the germline ends. The germline V gene encodes CDR1 MNHNY and CDR2 SVGAGI (reference sequence). This CDR3 reads CASSLGSSYNSPLHF. The CDR3, as DNA: TGTGCCAGCAGCTTGGGGAGCTCCTATAATTCACCCCTCCACTTT.

This clone has only a few counts. The chain is built from TRBV19 and TRBJ2-7; possibly TRBD1 for D (6 bases). This CDR3 contains 15 residues. Germline V CDR1 and CDR2: LNHDA, SQIVND (reference sequence). V lost 7 bases, J lost 2 bases, and 18 bases lay in between. The CDR3 region has the DNA TGTGCCAGTACCCCGGACAGAGGGGTTACCTACGAGCAGTACTTC. Its protein product is CASTPDRGVTYEQYF.

V is TRBV2 and J is TRBJ2-5; D is perhaps TRBD1 (6 bases). V lost 6 bases and J lost 2, with 7 bases in between. This CDR3 comprises 12 residues. Germline CDR1 is SNHLY and CDR2 is FYNNEI. Here the CDR3 reads CASRDRQETQYF. In DNA, the CDR3 is TGTGCCAGCAGGGACAGACAAGAGACCCAGTACTTC.

The V gene is TRBV4-2, the J gene TRBJ2-1; D possibly corresponds to TRBD1 (8 bases). Germline CDR1 and CDR2: LGHNA and YNFKEQ. The CDR3 totals 16 residues. The germline V and J ends were trimmed by 4 bases and 0 bases, with 13 bases remaining between them. CDR3 region: CASSPGGGSSYNEQFF. The CDR3 DNA reads TGTGCCAGCAGCCCAGGGGGCGGGAGCTCCTACAATGAGCAGTTCTTC.

This clone showed up just a few times. The chain couples TRBV5-1 to TRBJ1-1; weak D call: TRBD1 (6 bases). Trimming took 1 base from V and 4 from J, leaving 8 bases between them. Germline lookup yields CDR1 SGHRS and CDR2 YFSETQ. CDR3 length: 13 amino acids. CDR3 amino acids: CASSLLGATEAFF. As DNA, the CDR3 is TGCGCCAGCAGCTTGTTGGGGGCCACTGAAGCTTTCTTT.

The gene calls are TRBV4-3 and TRBJ1-2; tentatively, D is TRBD1 (5 bases). This CDR3 region has 14 residues. V lost 3 bases and J lost 2, with 10 bases in between. In germline, CDR1 is LGHNA, CDR2 YSLEER. The CDR3 region has the DNA TGCGCCAGCAGCCAGTCGACAGTGAACTATGGCTACACCTTC. This codes for CASSQSTVNYGYTF.

This clone was found a few times. This sequence joins TRBV28 and TRBJ1-6; TRBD1 matches 8 bases. Germline V gives CDR1 MDHEN, CDR2 SYDVKM. The length of the CDR3 is 16 residues. With V trimmed by 5 bases and J by 1 base, 4 bases remained unmatched. DNA for the CDR3: TGTGCCAGCAGTCTTGACAGGGGATCCTATAATTCACCCCTCCACTTT. Translation gives CASSLDRGSYNSPLHF.

The J gene is TRBJ1-2, the V gene TRBV27; 12 bases match TRBD1. The CDR3 sequence is 18 residues long. The V and J ends lost 2 bases and 7 bases, in that order; junction bases with no gene match: 14. Germline V lookup: CDR1 MNHEY, CDR2 SMNVEV (reference sequence). The CDR3 sequence: CASSLRIAPGQGAAGYTF. The DNA of the CDR3 is TGTGCCAGCAGTTTAAGGATCGCCCCGGGACAGGGGGCAGCTGGCTACACCTTC.

The table lists this clone with a few counts. The chain links TRBV6-5 to TRBJ1-4; the D gene is possibly TRBD1 (6 bases). V was clipped by 0 bases and J by 5 bases, with 13 bases between them. CDR3 length: 16 amino acids. The germline CDR1 and CDR2 sequences are MNHEY and SVGAGI. CDR3 DNA: TGTGCCAGCAGTTACTCGATAGGACAGCCAAATGAAAAACTGTTTTTT. Amino acid sequence: CASSYSIGQPNEKLFF.

This clone has a handful of counts. The chain recombines TRBV5-4 with TRBJ1-2; tentative D call: TRBD1 (5 bases). V was clipped by 0 bases and J by 0 bases, with 12 bases between them. The CDR3 is 16 residues long. CDR1 and CDR2 (germline): SGHNT, YYREEE (reference sequence). CDR3 amino acids: CASSLAPGLSNYGYTF. The CDR3, as DNA: TGTGCCAGCAGCTTGGCTCCGGGACTTTCTAACTATGGCTACACCTTC.